The clone carrying this TCR beta chain was counted a single time. Its antigen is unidentified. Together with a sample-barcoded 5' primer, a J-beta primer mix was included in a second PCR lasting 7 to 11 cycles. TCRdb ran MiXCR on the 5' RACE reads and lists one entry per CDR3 protein. The table includes approximately 1.5 million distinct CDR3 sequences, roughly 43% detected once. V lost 2 bases, J lost 11 bases, and 21 bases lay in between. Germline assignment: CDR1 MNHNS and CDR2 SASEGT. There are 15 residues in the CDR3. The data are from a study of blood T cells in healthy people across ages. General study results and limits: Across samples, TCR beta diversity tracked strongly with naive T cell percentage.

The receptor's source is a woman younger than 30 in good health. The chain recombines TRBV6-1 with TRBJ2-5; D uncertain. The sample consisted of blood. The CDR3 loop is CASSELDRSYNEQYF. The DNA for the CDR3 is TGTGCCAGCAGTGAACTAGACCGCTCCTACAATGAGCAGTACTTC.